These 31 T cell receptor beta chains originate from one sample sequenced in a study of CD8+CD57+ T cells in acquired aplastic anemia. TCR beta VDJ and CDR3 were profiled, and genomic DNA was the template. Each CDR3 protein is one row after TCRdb ran MiXCR on the reads. The sample includes 150,000 or so distinct CDR3 sequences, just over 50% seen only once; the top ten take 9.5% to 15%. Individuals selected for sequencing had exhibited CD8+CD57+ cell expansion on flow cytometry. The sequenced material came from sorted CD4+, CD8+, or CD8+CD57+ T cells (not recorded which) from PBMCs. These receptors were obtained from a human donor with aplastic anemia.

This chain links TRBV7-9 with TRBJ1-4, with TRBD1 as a possible D gene (5 bases). Germline V gene lookup returns CDR1 SEHNR and CDR2 FQNEAQ (reference sequence). The CDR3 sequence is 13 residues long. Trimming stripped 4 bases from V and 6 bases from J, with 9 bases between. As DNA, the CDR3 is TGTGCCAGCAGCTATTCGGGGGATGAAAAACTGTTTTTT. Protein sequence: CASSYSGDEKLFF.

The V call is TRBV10-3, the J call TRBJ1-2, with 7 bases fitting TRBD1. With 7 bases clipped from V and 5 bases from J, the junction kept 1 base outside the gene matches. The length of the CDR3 is 11 residues. Germline V lookup: CDR1 ENHRY, CDR2 SYGVKD. The CDR3 coding sequence is TGTGCCATCATGGGACAGTATGGCTACACCTTC. Translated: CAIMGQYGYTF.

This clonotype was seen ten or more times. The chain carries TRBV5-1 and TRBJ2-3, with TRBD2 identical over 8 bases. Looked up from germline, CDR1 is SGHRS and CDR2 is YFSETQ. The V and J ends lost 0 bases and 1 base, in that order; junction bases with no gene match: 4. The length of the CDR3 is 16 residues. The CDR3 nucleotides read TGCGCCAGCAGCTTGGCCCCAGCGGGGGGCACAGATACGCAGTATTTT. Translating it yields CASSLAPAGGTDTQYF.

The chain couples TRBV4-1 to TRBJ2-7; possibly TRBD2 for D (6 bases). CDR3 size: 16 residues. V was trimmed by 1 base and J by 0 bases, leaving 13 bases between them. Germline CDR1 reads MGHRA; CDR2 reads YSYEKL. CDR3 in DNA: TGCGCCAGCAGCCAAGGGGGAGCCGGGAGCTCCTACGAGCAGTACTTC. It translates to CASSQGGAGSSYEQYF.

A few counts support this clonotype. This chain joins TRBV3-1 and TRBJ1-4; TRBD1 matches 7 bases. CDR3 length: 16 amino acids. Germline V gene data show CDR1 as LGHDT and CDR2 as YNNKEL (reference sequence). Trimming cost V 4 bases and J 3 bases; bases outside gene matches: 8. CDR3 amino acids: CASSLDFRGANEKLFF. The CDR3 nucleotides read TGTGCCAGCAGCCTCGACTTCAGGGGGGCTAATGAAAAACTGTTTTTT.

The CDR3 DNA is TGTGCCAGCAGCTTAGGAGGGACAGGGCATCCCAACGTCCTGACTTTC. Translation gives CASSLGGTGHPNVLTF. The chain links TRBV7-2 to TRBJ2-6; 9 nucleotides line up with TRBD1. Looked up from germline, CDR1 is SGHTA and CDR2 is FQGNSA. The V and J ends lost 1 base and 8 bases, in that order; junction bases with no gene match: 6. CDR3 size: 16 residues.

This clonotype was observed at least ten times. J is TRBJ2-7 and V is TRBV27; D perhaps matches TRBD1 (5 bases). V lost 2 bases to trimming and J lost 3 bases, with 8 bases between them. The germline CDR1 and CDR2 sequences are MNHEY and SMNVEV (reference sequence). The CDR3 spans 13 residues. CDR3 sequence: CASSLEQGYEQYF. DNA for the CDR3: TGTGCCAGCAGTTTAGAGCAGGGCTACGAGCAGTACTTC.

V gene TRBV2 combines with J gene TRBJ2-5; D is perhaps TRBD2 (5 bases). The CDR3 spans 14 residues. V lost 4 bases to trimming and J lost 5 bases, with 14 bases between them. CDR1 is SNHLY, CDR2 FYNNEI, per germline. CDR3 sequence (DNA): TGTGCCAGCAGTGGTCTTAAGTGGAGGGAGACCCAGTACTTC. Translating it yields CASSGLKWRETQYF.

This clonotype was counted only a few times. This rearrangement joins TRBV27 to TRBJ2-5; 9 positions match TRBD1. The junction had 9 bases not matched to a gene; V was cut back by 5 bases and J by 5 bases. CDR1 and CDR2 from the germline V gene are MNHEY and SMNVEV (reference sequence). There are 15 residues in the CDR3. CDR3 sequence (DNA): TGTGCCAGCAGTCTAGACAGGGGGAGGCTGGAGACCCAGTACTTC. Translated, it gives CASSLDRGRLETQYF.

On this clonotype itself: One end of the junction is discordant with germline, which a read error may explain. V usage is TRBV19 and J usage is TRBJ2-7; 11 nucleotides align to TRBD2. This CDR3 comprises 13 residues. Germline CDR1 reads LNHDA; CDR2 reads SQIVND (reference sequence). CDR3 sequence (DNA): TGTGCCTGTAGCGGGGGGGCGCTCAACGAGCAGTACTTC. Amino acids: CACSGGALNEQYF.

The chain couples TRBV12-5 to TRBJ2-3; 11 nucleotides match TRBD2. Germline-derived CDR1 and CDR2 are LGHNT and FRNRAP. This CDR3 has 16 residues. Germline trimming cut 1 base from V and 2 bases from J; bases unmatched to any gene: 2. The CDR3: CASGLGTSGLTDTQYF. CDR3 sequence (DNA): TGTGCTAGTGGTTTGGGGACTAGCGGGCTCACAGATACGCAGTATTTT.

This clonotype was seen ten or more times. The chain is built from TRBV29-1 and TRBJ1-2; 8 bases map to TRBD1. This CDR3 has 13 residues. The ends lost 4 bases at V and 7 bases at J; junction bases unmatched: 8. The V gene's germline CDR1 is SQVTM and CDR2 ANQGSEA. Here the CDR3 reads CSVVLQGALGYTF. The CDR3 nucleotides read TGCAGCGTTGTCTTGCAGGGGGCCCTTGGCTACACCTTC.

About this clonotype itself: A much larger clonotype is one base distant, so this may be a read error. Since the CDR3 does not end with the conserved phenylalanine or tryptophan, this likely comes from a read error. The rearrangement uses TRBV4-3 and TRBJ2-7, with unresolved D. The CDR3 totals 15 residues. CDR1 LGHNA and CDR2 YSLEER come from the germline V gene. The ends were cut back, 0 bases at V and 6 bases at J, with 15 bases in the middle. The CDR3 nucleotides are TGCGCCAGCAGCCAAGATAATGGTTTTACGGGCGAGCAGTACTAC. Protein product: CASSQDNGFTGEQYY.

The chain combines TRBV7-3 with TRBJ2-7, with 9 bases fitting TRBD2. V trimming: 1 base; J trimming: 6 bases; junction bases outside the gene matches: 4. This CDR3 spans 14 amino acids. Germline V CDR1 and CDR2: SGHTA, FQGTGA. CDR3 loop: CASSLSGRVGEQYF. For the CDR3, the DNA is TGTGCCAGCAGCTTAAGCGGGAGGGTAGGCGAGCAGTACTTC.

The sample holds a few counts of this clonotype. This may stem from a read error, because a much larger clone lies one nucleotide away. CDR3 coding DNA: TGCGCCAGCAGCCAAGTTGGACACGCTTCCCTGGGGTACAATGGGCAGTTCTTC. The encoded protein is CASSQVGHASLGYNGQFF. V usage is TRBV4-1 and J usage is TRBJ2-1; possibly TRBD1 for D (5 bases). CDR3 length equals 18 residues. Germline lookup yields CDR1 MGHRA and CDR2 YSYEKL.

V gene TRBV9 combines with J gene TRBJ2-7, with 9 bases matching TRBD1. CDR1 is SGDLS and CDR2 is YYNGEE in the germline V gene. Trimming cost V 2 bases and J 3 bases; bases outside gene matches: 0. This CDR3 is 13 amino acids long. The CDR3 nucleotides are TGTGCCAGCAGCGTGGACAGGGGCTACGAGCAGTACTTC. Translated, it gives CASSVDRGYEQYF.

The V call is TRBV12-5, the J call TRBJ2-3; TRBD2 is a possible D gene (6 bases). This CDR3 region has 19 residues. Germline-derived CDR1 and CDR2 are LGHNT and FRNRAP. With 0 bases removed from V and 0 bases from J, the gap between germline ends came to 19 bases. CDR3 residues: CASGLVLAMGSTSTDTQYF. The CDR3, as DNA: TGTGCTAGTGGTTTGGTACTAGCCATGGGCAGTACTAGCACAGATACGCAGTATTTT.

A word on this clonotype: A read error may account for a junction end that differs from germline. The rearrangement uses TRBV6-5 and TRBJ2-3; the D gene is possibly TRBD1 (7 bases). Looked up from germline, CDR1 is MNHEY and CDR2 is SVGAGI. The CDR3 contains 15 residues. The CDR3, as DNA: TGTGCCAGCAGTTACTCGGAGGGGGCAACAGATACGCACTATTTT. Translated, it gives CASSYSEGATDTHYF.

This clonotype has a handful of counts. The V call is TRBV15, the J call TRBJ1-1, with a tentative D call TRBD1 (6 bases). Germline CDR1 reads LNHNV; CDR2 reads YYDKDF (reference sequence). V was clipped by 7 bases and J by 4 bases, with 16 bases between them. This CDR3 comprises 14 residues. This chain's CDR3 is CATTNRVEGTEAFF. CDR3 coding DNA: TGTGCCACCACTAACAGGGTGGAGGGCACTGAAGCTTTCTTT.

Notes on this clonotype: A read error may be the cause here, since a much bigger clone is one base away. J is TRBJ1-1 and V is TRBV4-1; D gene uncertain. Germline V gives CDR1 MGHRA, CDR2 YSYEKL. This CDR3 is 14 amino acids long. The chain's CDR3 is CASSQDSRNTGAFF. CDR3 nucleotide sequence: TGCGCCAGCAGCCAAGATTCCAGGAACACTGGAGCTTTCTTT.

The sample holds one count of this clonotype. This chain links TRBV11-2 with TRBJ2-1; D ambiguous. This CDR3 has 15 amino acids. V lost 0 bases, J lost 2 bases, and 8 bases lay in between. Looked up from germline, CDR1 is SGHAT and CDR2 is FQNNGV. The CDR3 sequence is CASSLDRATYNEQFF. The CDR3 nucleotides are TGTGCCAGCAGCTTAGATAGGGCTACCTACAATGAGCAGTTCTTC.

The chain employs TRBV14 and TRBJ1-1; 8 bases align to TRBD1. Trimming took 8 bases from V and 2 from J; bases not matched to a gene: 7. This CDR3 is built from 14 residues. Germline assignment: CDR1 SGHDN and CDR2 FVKESK. The CDR3 loop is CASLRTGRNTEAFF. CDR3 sequence (DNA): TGTGCCAGCCTGAGGACAGGGCGAAACACTGAAGCTTTCTTT.

This chain connects TRBV11-2 to TRBJ2-7, with D perhaps TRBD1 or TRBD2 (6 bases each). The V end was cut by 5 bases, the J end by 5 bases, with 25 bases between. The germline V gene encodes CDR1 SGHAT and CDR2 FQNNGV. The CDR3 has 17 amino acids. In DNA, the CDR3 is TGTGCCAGCAGCCGGAGGTTGTGGGGGGCCAATCCCCACGAGCAGTACTTC. Protein product: CASSRRLWGANPHEQYF.

Note on this clonotype: Being one base from a much bigger clone, this may be a read error. V is TRBV20-1 and J is TRBJ2-1; a possible D gene is TRBD2 (6 bases). The CDR3 runs to 16 residues. Germline V lookup: CDR1 DFQATT, CDR2 SNEGSKA (reference sequence). In nucleotides, the CDR3 is TGCAGTGCTAGAGGTGTACGGCGGGGCCCCTACAATGGGCAGTTCTTC. Protein: CSARGVRRGPYNGQFF.

This clonotype appeared a few times. The chain recombines TRBV27 with TRBJ2-1, with 9 positions matching TRBD1. The CDR3 totals 15 residues. The germline CDR1 and CDR2 sequences are MNHEY and SMNVEV (reference sequence). V lost 5 bases and J lost 2; bases outside the gene matches: 4. This CDR3 reads CASSRGTGPYNEQFF. The CDR3 DNA follows: TGTGCCAGCAGTCGTGGGACAGGGCCCTACAATGAGCAGTTCTTC.

This clonotype came up many times. V gene TRBV6-6 combines with J gene TRBJ2-7; D may correspond to TRBD1 or TRBD2 (5 bases each). Trimming took off 6 bases at V and 0 bases at J, with 9 bases between the two ends. Germline V CDR1 and CDR2: MNHNY, SVGAGI (reference sequence). CDR3 size: 13 residues. The DNA for the CDR3 is TGTGCCAGCAGCTGGGGGAGCTCCTACGAGCAGTACTTC. Protein sequence: CASSWGSSYEQYF.

The CDR3 spells CAISDGWIEGTEAFF. The CDR3 nucleotides read TGTGCCATCAGTGACGGTTGGATTGAGGGCACTGAAGCTTTCTTT. V gene TRBV10-3 combines with J gene TRBJ1-1; D not resolved. The CDR3 runs 15 residues. CDR1 and CDR2 (germline): ENHRY, SYGVKD. V was pared by 3 bases and J by 4 bases, with 15 bases between.

The J gene is TRBJ1-4, the V gene TRBV24-1, with a tentative D call TRBD1 (5 bases). The ends were cut back, 5 bases at V and 8 bases at J, with 20 bases in the middle. Germline CDR1 and CDR2: KGHDR and SFDVKD. The CDR3 extends over 16 amino acids. For the CDR3, the DNA is TGTGCCACCAGTGCTAGGCATGGGGGGGTTCGGGAAAAACTGTTTTTT. Amino acids: CATSARHGGVREKLFF.

The V gene is TRBV7-9, the J gene TRBJ2-3, with unresolved D. The CDR3 loop spans 14 amino acids. Deletions cut 1 base from V and 3 bases from J, with 8 bases between. Germline values: CDR1 SEHNR, CDR2 FQNEAQ (reference sequence). In nucleotides, the CDR3 is TGTGCCAGCAGCTTAGGACGGGTAACAGATACGCAGTATTTT. Translation gives CASSLGRVTDTQYF.

V is TRBV7-6 and J is TRBJ2-7, with D maybe TRBD1 (6 bases). Germline V CDR1 and CDR2: SGHVS, FNYEAQ. Trimming stripped 3 bases from V and 6 bases from J, with 6 bases between. CDR3 size: 11 residues. CDR3 bases: TGTGCCAGCAGCTTGGGGGCCGAGCAGTACTTC. This gives the protein CASSLGAEQYF.

This clonotype was detected a few times. J is TRBJ2-7 and V is TRBV15; weak D call: TRBD1 (6 bases). CDR3 size: 15 residues. Trimming stripped 0 bases from V and 2 bases from J, with 11 bases between. CDR1 and CDR2 (germline): LNHNV, YYDKDF (reference sequence). This CDR3 reads CATSRETGVAYEQYF. CDR3 bases: TGTGCCACCAGCAGAGAGACAGGCGTCGCCTACGAGCAGTACTTC.